This T cell receptor (beta chain) was identified during a study of cytomegalovirus exposure and HLA in healthy donors. PCR involved 60 Vbeta and 13 Jbeta primers. The table came from immunoSEQ multiplex PCR; TCRdb's copy has only in-frame clones and leaves some out. Of about 270,000 clones in the sample, roughly two thirds were seen once. A single count supports this clone. Its antigen is unidentified. Study-level findings and limits: On later analysis, the bulk of CMV-associated TCR beta chains appeared to be HLA-restricted.

The V gene's germline CDR1 is GTSNPN and CDR2 SVGIG (reference sequence). CDR3 size: 14 residues. The J segment lost 8 bases and the V segment lost 5 bases, leaving 10 bases of the junction unmatched. V is TRBV30 and J is TRBJ2-1; 9 nucleotides line up with TRBD2. Sequenced input: PBMCs. The sequence was obtained from a female donor in good health and CMV-seronegative. The chain's CDR3 is CAWSRLAVADEQFF. The CDR3, as DNA: TGTGCCTGGTCCCGACTAGCGGTGGCCGATGAGCAGTTCTTC.